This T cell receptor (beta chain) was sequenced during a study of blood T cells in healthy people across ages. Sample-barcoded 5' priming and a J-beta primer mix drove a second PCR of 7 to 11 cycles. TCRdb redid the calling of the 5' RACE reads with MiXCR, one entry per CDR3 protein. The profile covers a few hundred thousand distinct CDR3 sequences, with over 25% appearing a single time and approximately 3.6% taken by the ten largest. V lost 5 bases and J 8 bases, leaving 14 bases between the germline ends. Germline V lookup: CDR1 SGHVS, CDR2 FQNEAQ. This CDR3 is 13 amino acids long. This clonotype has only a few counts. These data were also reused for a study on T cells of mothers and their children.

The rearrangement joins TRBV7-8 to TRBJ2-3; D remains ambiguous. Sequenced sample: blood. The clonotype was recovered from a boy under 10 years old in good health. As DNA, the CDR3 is TGTGCCAGCAGCCCCAGAGGCCTTTTTACGCAGTATTTT. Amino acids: CASSPRGLFTQYF.